These 19 T cell receptor beta chains came from one sample sequenced in a study of persistence of HIV-infected CD4 T cells. Lysates of CMV-infected fibroblasts at around 9.9 ug/mL stimulated these cells. Sorted nonresponding memory CD4+ T cells were CD40L-negative, CD69-negative, CD45RO-high. This was the immunoSEQ version 4 assay in survey mode. Some clones are missing from TCRdb's copy, which holds only in-frame ones; the method was immunoSEQ multiplex PCR. Of 48,000 or so clones listed, 75% to 85% were seen once; the top ten hold less than 3%. Their antigens are not known. The specimen was CD4+ T cells sorted from PBMCs after roughly 20-hour stimulation, collected from a patient who received antiretroviral therapy. All receptors come from an adult man with HIV who was CMV-seropositive.

The V gene is TRBV25-1, the J gene TRBJ1-2; 7 bases map to TRBD1. J was trimmed by 8 bases and V by 7 bases; bases with no gene match: 16. This CDR3 comprises 15 residues. CDR1 MGHDK and CDR2 SYGVNS come from the germline V gene. This CDR3 is CASTGLRQGVGGYTF. CDR3 bases: TGTGCCAGCACTGGGCTGCGACAGGGAGTGGGGGGCTACACCTTC.

This clone has a single count. The chain carries TRBV18 and TRBJ1-5; no clear D gene. This CDR3 spans 13 amino acids. V lost 3 bases, J lost 7 bases, and 10 bases lay in between. Germline lookup yields CDR1 KGHSH and CDR2 LQKENI. CDR3 residues: CASSPGTNQPQHF. The DNA of the CDR3 is TGTGCCAGCTCACCCGGTACCAACCAGCCCCAGCATTTT.

This clone was picked up a small number of times. V and J are TRBV6-6 and TRBJ1-1; D uncertain. Germline V CDR1 and CDR2: MNHNY, SVGAGI (reference sequence). V lost 7 bases to trimming and J lost 2 bases, with 14 bases between them. The CDR3 sequence is 14 residues long. CDR3 region: CASTTQERNTEAFF. The CDR3 DNA reads TGTGCCAGCACCACGCAGGAGCGAAACACTGAAGCTTTCTTT.

The chain uses TRBV5-1 and TRBJ2-7; 10 positions agree with TRBD1. This CDR3 contains 14 residues. CDR1 SGHRS and CDR2 YFSETQ come from the germline V gene. V gave up 4 bases and J gave up 9 bases; unmatched junction bases: 10. CDR3 bases: TGCGCCAGCAGCAAGGACAGGGGGAACCTCGGGCAGTACTTC. Amino acid sequence: CASSKDRGNLGQYF.

The chain links TRBV7-9 to TRBJ2-6, with D possibly TRBD2 on 6 matching bases. This CDR3 spans 16 amino acids. The germline gives CDR1 SEHNR, CDR2 FQNEAQ (reference sequence). V was cut by 1 base and J by 2 bases, with 9 bases left in between. The CDR3 reads CASSLGPGAGANVLTF. The CDR3 DNA reads TGTGCCAGCAGCTTAGGTCCGGGAGCTGGGGCCAACGTCCTGACTTTC.

The CDR3: CASSQDSNRGYTEAFF. In nucleotides, the CDR3 is TGTGCCAGCAGCCAAGATTCGAACAGGGGGTACACTGAAGCTTTCTTT. J is TRBJ1-1 and V is TRBV4-2, with TRBD1 matching over 8 bases. This CDR3 has 16 amino acids. The ends lost 0 bases at V and 3 bases at J; junction bases unmatched: 6. Germline V CDR1 and CDR2: LGHNA, YNFKEQ.

The chain is built from TRBV6-2 or TRBV6-3 and TRBJ1-1, with 7 bases identical to TRBD1. The ends lost 0 bases at V and 7 bases at J; junction bases unmatched: 8. The CDR3 covers 15 residues. Germline CDR1 reads MNHEY; CDR2 reads SVGEGT. CDR3: CASSYSGGGKDEAFF. The CDR3 DNA sequence: TGTGCCAGCAGTTACTCGGGAGGGGGCAAGGATGAAGCTTTCTTT.

This clone occurred a few times. A read error may account for a junction end that differs from germline. The V gene is TRBV19, the J gene TRBJ1-2; 8 nucleotides align to TRBD1. CDR1 and CDR2 from the germline V gene are LNHDA and SQIVND (reference sequence). CDR3 length equals 12 residues. The CDR3 here is CASSLDRGGYTF. CDR3 sequence (DNA): TGTGCCAGTAGTCTAGACAGGGGTGGCTACACCTTC.

The V gene is TRBV25-1, the J gene TRBJ2-7; 8 nucleotides line up with TRBD1. CDR1 is MGHDK and CDR2 is SYGVNS in the germline V gene. The CDR3 has 15 amino acids. J gave up 2 bases and V 2 bases, and 5 bases lay outside the gene matches. CDR3 sequence reads: CASSEANRGTYEQYF. CDR3 in DNA: TGTGCCAGCAGTGAAGCGAACAGGGGGACCTACGAGCAGTACTTC.

The chain combines TRBV27 with TRBJ1-5; TRBD1 agrees at 8 bases. The length of the CDR3 is 14 residues. Germline V gives CDR1 MNHEY, CDR2 SMNVEV (reference sequence). Losses at the gene ends were 6 bases for V and 2 bases for J; bases not matched to a gene: 3. The CDR3: CASRPGQGNQPQHF. CDR3 nucleotides: TGTGCCAGCAGACCGGGACAGGGCAATCAGCCCCAGCATTTT.

V and J are TRBV6-1 and TRBJ2-2; no clear D gene. The length of the CDR3 is 14 residues. The germline V gene has CDR1 MNHNS and CDR2 SASEGT. V lost 2 bases and J 2 bases, leaving 6 bases between the germline ends. The CDR3 spells CASSENQNTGELFF. CDR3 bases: TGTGCCAGCAGTGAAAACCAAAACACCGGGGAGCTGTTTTTT.

This sequence joins TRBV15 and TRBJ2-2, with 11 bases that match TRBD1. There are 16 residues in the CDR3. V trimming: 3 bases; J trimming: 6 bases; junction bases outside the gene matches: 6. CDR1 and CDR2 from the germline V gene are LNHNV and YYDKDF (reference sequence). CDR3 bases: TGTGCCACCAGCAGGCGCCGGGGACAGGGGGCCGGGGAGCTGTTTTTT. Amino acid sequence: CATSRRRGQGAGELFF.

This clone was observed a handful of times. This chain joins TRBV7-2 and TRBJ2-1; 7 bases are shared with TRBD1. The CDR3 spans 16 residues. Germline trimming cut 1 base from V and 5 bases from J; bases unmatched to any gene: 8. The germline V gene encodes CDR1 SGHTA and CDR2 FQGNSA. The CDR3 region is CASSLVGQSYNNEQFF. In nucleotides, the CDR3 is TGTGCCAGCAGCTTAGTGGGACAGAGCTACAACAATGAGCAGTTCTTC.

The J gene is TRBJ1-4, the V gene TRBV2, with TRBD1 matching over 7 bases. Germline lookup yields CDR1 SNHLY and CDR2 FYNNEI. The V segment lost 6 bases and the J segment 3 bases; nucleotides outside the gene matches: 7. The CDR3 has 15 amino acids. The CDR3 sequence is CASRSTGFSNEKLFF. For the CDR3, the DNA is TGTGCCAGCAGATCGACAGGGTTCTCTAATGAAAAACTGTTTTTT. Combining the CDR3 with reference TRBV2 and TRBJ1-4 gives the whole variable domain EPEVTQTPSHQVTQMGQEVILRCVPISNHLYFYWYRQILGQKVEFLVSFYNNEISEKSEIFDDQFSVERPDGSNFTLKIRSTKLEDSAMYFCASRSTGFSNEKLFFGSGTQLSVL.

The gene calls are TRBV7-6 and TRBJ2-7, with 7 positions matching TRBD2. The V and J ends lost 1 base and 5 bases, in that order; junction bases with no gene match: 8. The CDR3 spans 15 residues. Germline CDR1 SGHVS, CDR2 FNYEAQ. CDR3 sequence: CASSLDGGEADEQYF. In nucleotides, the CDR3 is TGTGCCAGCAGCTTAGATGGGGGGGAAGCTGACGAGCAGTACTTC.

To note about this clone: One junction end disagrees with the germline gene, perhaps due to a read error. The rearrangement links TRBV14 to TRBJ2-7; TRBD1 agrees at 8 bases. The CDR3 length is 17 residues. Germline V gene sequence: CDR1 SGHDN, CDR2 FVKESK. The CDR3 loop is CASSSLLPGQEAYEQYF. The DNA of the CDR3 is TGTGCCAGCAGCTCACTCCTCCCGGGACAGGAGGCCTACGAACAGTACTTC.

The chain has TRBV6-2 or TRBV6-3 and TRBJ2-1, with 7 bases fitting TRBD2. V lost 6 bases and J lost 0; bases outside the gene matches: 5. This CDR3 comprises 15 residues. CDR1 is MNHEY, CDR2 SVGEGT, per germline. CDR3 sequence: CASSQGGLSYNEQFF. The CDR3, as DNA: TGTGCCAGCAGCCAGGGAGGGCTCTCCTACAATGAGCAGTTCTTC.

The chain joins TRBV7-8 to TRBJ1-6; D gene unclear. CDR1 SGHVS and CDR2 FQNEAQ come from the germline V gene. The length of the CDR3 is 12 residues. V lost 5 bases to trimming and J lost 5 bases, with 4 bases between them. The CDR3 DNA is TGTGCCAGCAGCCACCATAATTCACCCCTCCACTTT. As protein: CASSHHNSPLHF.

This clone was observed a few times. The chain links TRBV20-1 to TRBJ2-3, with D uncertain. Trimming stripped 1 base from V and 5 bases from J, with 4 bases between. The CDR3 totals 11 residues. The germline V gene encodes CDR1 DFQATT and CDR2 SNEGSKA (reference sequence). This CDR3 is CSARGIDTQYF. The DNA for the CDR3 is TGCAGTGCTAGAGGCATAGATACGCAGTATTTT.